Below, 31 T cell receptor beta chains from the same sample are listed, as sequenced in a study of T-cell reconstitution after alpha-beta-depleted transplantation in children. During its preparation, the TCRbeta library received unique molecular identifiers. TCRdb reprocessed the PCR reads with MiXCR, giving one entry per CDR3 protein. This sample has about 440,000 distinct CDR3 sequences, with 43% found just once. The specimen was PBMCs, collected before TCRalphabeta/CD19-depleted stem cell transplant. These receptors came from a girl aged 2 to 9 with aplastic anemia, due to receive a stem cell transplant.

This clonotype was observed at least ten times. The J gene is TRBJ2-1, the V gene TRBV7-9, with D possibly being TRBD2 (5 bases). Germline V gene data show CDR1 as SEHNR and CDR2 as FQNEAQ (reference sequence). V gave up 4 bases and J gave up 9 bases, with 13 bases separating them. This CDR3 has 13 amino acids. CDR3 sequence: CASSSKGGGEQFF. CDR3 DNA sequence: TGTGCCAGCAGCTCAAAAGGAGGAGGTGAGCAGTTCTTC.

The chain is built from TRBV12-3 or TRBV12-4 and TRBJ2-5, with D tentatively TRBD1 or TRBD2 (6 bases each). The ends were cut back, 2 bases at V and 5 bases at J, with 12 bases in the middle. The CDR3 runs 14 residues. In DNA, the CDR3 is TGTGCCAGCAGTTTATTCGGGGGCGGGGAGACCCAGTACTTC. Its protein product is CASSLFGGGETQYF.

This clonotype appeared many times. At one end the junction does not follow the germline gene, possibly because of a read error. This chain uses TRBV9 with TRBJ2-5; 7 nucleotides agree with TRBD2. Germline V gene sequence: CDR1 SGDLS, CDR2 YYNGEE. CDR3 length: 14 amino acids. In DNA, the CDR3 is TGTGCCAGCAGCGTGACTAGCCGCCAAGAGACCCATTACTTC. Translating gives CASSVTSRQETHYF.

In its sample, this clonotype was seen a few times. The chain recombines TRBV20-1 with TRBJ2-7; TRBD2 might be the D (6 bases). V was clipped by 3 bases and J by 7 bases, with 19 bases between them. Germline CDR1 DFQATT, CDR2 SNEGSKA (reference sequence). This CDR3 is built from 14 residues. CDR3: CSASRQFLAWEQYF. CDR3 coding DNA: TGCAGTGCTAGTAGGCAGTTCCTAGCGTGGGAGCAGTACTTC.

This chain uses TRBV20-1 with TRBJ1-1; D unresolved. Germline lookup yields CDR1 DFQATT and CDR2 SNEGSKA (reference sequence). The V end lost 2 bases, the J end lost 6 bases, and 13 bases lay between the germline ends. The CDR3 contains 13 residues. CDR3 nucleotides: TGCAGTGCTAGAAGAGGGTTGAAGGCTGAAGCTTTCTTT. Translated, it gives CSARRGLKAEAFF.

The DNA of the CDR3 is TGCGCCAGCAGCTTGGCCCCGACAGGGGCGAACACTGAAGCTTTCTTT. Translation: CASSLAPTGANTEAFF. This chain connects TRBV5-1 to TRBJ1-1; 8 bases are shared with TRBD1. The CDR3 spans 16 residues. CDR1 is SGHRS and CDR2 is YFSETQ in the germline V gene. V trimming: 0 bases; J trimming: 1 base; junction bases outside the gene matches: 5.

There are many counts of this clonotype. The chain uses TRBV5-1 and TRBJ2-1; the match to TRBD2 covers 16 bases. V trimming: 4 bases; J trimming: 9 bases; junction bases outside the gene matches: 4. The CDR3 covers 15 residues. Per the germline V gene, CDR1 is SGHRS and CDR2 is YFSETQ. CDR3 DNA: TGCGCCAGCAGCGGGACTAGCGGGAGGGCCCGTGAGCAGTTCTTC. This encodes CASSGTSGRAREQFF.

The V and J genes are TRBV4-1 and TRBJ2-7; perhaps TRBD2 as D (5 bases). V was trimmed by 2 bases and J by 6 bases, leaving 14 bases between them. Germline loops: CDR1 MGHRA, CDR2 YSYEKL. The CDR3 is 14 residues long. DNA for the CDR3: TGCGCCAGCAGCCAAATAGAGGACTCGCGCGAGCAGTACTTC. Amino acids: CASSQIEDSREQYF.

DNA of the CDR3: TGCAGTGGATTTTCGGGGGGCGAGCAGTACTTC. Residues: CSGFSGGEQYF. The rearrangement links TRBV20-1 to TRBJ2-7, with 7 nucleotides matching TRBD2. J gave up 6 bases and V 7 bases, and 6 bases lay outside the gene matches. Germline V CDR1 and CDR2: DFQATT, SNEGSKA (reference sequence). The CDR3 is 11 amino acids.

The rearrangement uses TRBV6-5 and TRBJ2-4, with D perhaps matching TRBD1 (7 bases). The length of the CDR3 is 15 residues. The germline V gene encodes CDR1 MNHEY and CDR2 SVGAGI. V lost 0 bases to trimming and J lost 9 bases, with 15 bases between them. The CDR3 bases are TGTGCCAGCAGTTACTCTGGAGGGGGCGAAGGCATTCAGTACTTC. It specifies CASSYSGGGEGIQYF.

The V call is TRBV7-6, the J call TRBJ2-3; D tentatively fits TRBD1 or TRBD2 (5 bases each). The germline V gene has CDR1 SGHVS and CDR2 FNYEAQ. Trimming took 8 bases from V and 15 from J, leaving 21 bases between them. The CDR3 has 12 residues. The CDR3 sequence is CASGITGTADYF. DNA of the CDR3: TGTGCCAGCGGCATAACCGGGACGGCAGATTATTTT.

This chain uses TRBV5-1 with TRBJ2-7, with 8 bases aligning to TRBD2. The CDR3 spans 15 residues. The V gene's germline CDR1 is SGHRS and CDR2 YFSETQ. Trimming cost V 5 bases and J 2 bases; bases outside gene matches: 9. This CDR3 is CASSSTGTSPYEQYF. CDR3 nucleotides: TGCGCCAGCAGTTCAACCGGGACTAGTCCCTACGAGCAGTACTTC.

J is TRBJ1-2 and V is TRBV20-1; a possible D gene is TRBD1 (6 bases). In germline, CDR1 is DFQATT, CDR2 SNEGSKA (reference sequence). Trimming cost V 6 bases and J 4 bases, with 18 bases left between them. CDR3 length equals 14 residues. CDR3 sequence reads: CSAPTTGSFYGYTF. The CDR3 coding sequence is TGCAGTGCACCCACGACAGGTTCCTTCTATGGCTACACCTTC.

This clonotype was detected ten times or more. The J gene is TRBJ1-1, the V gene TRBV3-1, with 7 bases aligning to TRBD1. Germline CDR1 LGHDT, CDR2 YNNKEL (reference sequence). This CDR3 has 14 residues. Losses at the gene ends were 4 bases for V and 4 bases for J; bases not matched to a gene: 6. Written as DNA, the CDR3 is TGTGCCAGCAGCCCCACGACAGGGAGCACTGAAGCTTTCTTT. It specifies CASSPTTGSTEAFF.

The table lists this clonotype with many counts. The V and J genes are TRBV3-1 and TRBJ2-5; 7 bases match TRBD1. From germline, CDR1 is LGHDT and CDR2 YNNKEL (reference sequence). CDR3 length: 15 residues. V was clipped by 5 bases and J by 5 bases; unmatched bases: 11. CDR3 sequence: CASSLSTGARETQYF. CDR3 DNA: TGTGCCAGCAGCTTATCTACAGGGGCACGGGAGACCCAGTACTTC.

This clonotype was seen a few times. The chain combines TRBV6-5 with TRBJ2-7; D not resolved. V lost 4 bases and J lost 0, with 19 bases in between. In germline, CDR1 is MNHEY, CDR2 SVGAGI. This CDR3 comprises 17 residues. The DNA for the CDR3 is TGTGCCAGCAGTTCCGCCCATCCCCCCGTTTCCTCCTACGAGCAGTACTTC. Protein sequence: CASSSAHPPVSSYEQYF.

This chain uses TRBV6-5 with TRBJ1-2; possibly TRBD1 for D (5 bases). The CDR3 length is 14 residues. Trimming took off 3 bases at V and 7 bases at J, with 15 bases between the two ends. Germline lookup yields CDR1 MNHEY and CDR2 SVGAGI. CDR3 residues: CASSYSGEGSGYTF. The CDR3 DNA reads TGTGCCAGCAGTTATTCGGGGGAAGGGTCTGGCTACACCTTC.

The V gene is TRBV20-1, the J gene TRBJ2-3; 15 bases fit TRBD2. Unmatched junction bases numbered 8, after V lost 1 base and J lost 3 bases. The germline gives CDR1 DFQATT, CDR2 SNEGSKA (reference sequence). The CDR3 contains 18 residues. CDR3 in amino acids: CSARAPGTSGRLTDTQYF. CDR3 sequence (DNA): TGCAGTGCTAGAGCTCCCGGGACTAGCGGGAGGCTAACAGATACGCAGTATTTT.

V is TRBV20-1 and J is TRBJ2-5; either TRBD1 or TRBD2 may supply D (5 bases each). Germline CDR1 is DFQATT and CDR2 is SNEGSKA (reference sequence). The CDR3 contains 15 residues. With 1 base removed from V and 5 bases from J, the gap between germline ends came to 17 bases. CDR3 nucleotides: TGCAGTGCTAGAGCCCGGGACGACGCATGGGAGACCCAGTACTTC. Amino acid sequence: CSARARDDAWETQYF.

The chain is built from TRBV7-8 and TRBJ1-1; D remains unclear. The CDR3 runs 15 residues. The V end was cut by 5 bases, the J end by 0 bases, with 13 bases between. Germline V gene sequence: CDR1 SGHVS, CDR2 FQNEAQ. As DNA, the CDR3 is TGTGCCAGCAGCGCCCCCAGTGGGTTGAACACTGAAGCTTTCTTT. Its protein product is CASSAPSGLNTEAFF.

The chain recombines TRBV5-1 with TRBJ2-3, with 16 positions matching TRBD2. The CDR3 is 18 amino acids. The germline gives CDR1 SGHRS, CDR2 YFSETQ. V trimming: 4 bases; J trimming: 2 bases; junction bases outside the gene matches: 7. CDR3 sequence (DNA): TGCGCCAGCAGCCCGGGACTAGCGGGAGGGCCCGTCACAGATACGCAGTATTTT. It specifies CASSPGLAGGPVTDTQYF.

This clonotype occurred a few times. The chain combines TRBV20-1 with TRBJ1-1; no firm D call. This CDR3 has 14 residues. Germline CDR1 reads DFQATT; CDR2 reads SNEGSKA (reference sequence). The germline V and J ends were trimmed by 0 bases and 11 bases, with 19 bases remaining between them. The CDR3 here is CSARDISSVFGAFF. The CDR3 region has the DNA TGCAGTGCTAGAGATATCTCCTCGGTTTTTGGGGCTTTCTTT.

The chain employs TRBV21-1 and TRBJ2-3; no check of the table's D call, TRBD2, against the DNA was made. The J call is doubtful: the DNA matches TRBJ1-5 better. TRBV21-1 is reported as a pseudogene. CDR3 length: 12 amino acids. The CDR3 reads CASRDGGRTQHF. DNA of the CDR3: TGTGCCAGCAGAGACGGAGGGCGTACGCAGCATTTT.

The DNA for the CDR3 is TGCAGTGCTTGGGCAGACTTTGAAGCTTTCTTT. It specifies CSAWADFEAFF. This chain links TRBV20-1 with TRBJ1-1; D not resolved. This CDR3 comprises 11 residues. From germline, CDR1 is DFQATT and CDR2 SNEGSKA (reference sequence). Trimming took 5 bases from V and 7 from J, leaving 11 bases between them.

This clonotype was found many times. The V and J genes are TRBV10-3 and TRBJ1-2; D is perhaps TRBD1 (6 bases). The germline CDR1 and CDR2 sequences are ENHRY and SYGVKD. Trimming stripped 6 bases from V and 8 bases from J, with 13 bases between. The CDR3 totals 12 residues. Here the CDR3 reads CAISEGGPGYTF. CDR3 nucleotide sequence: TGTGCCATCAGCGAGGGGGGGCCGGGCTACACCTTC.

The rearrangement links TRBV4-1 to TRBJ2-7; 7 bases agree with TRBD1. The CDR3 is 16 amino acids. Looked up from germline, CDR1 is MGHRA and CDR2 is YSYEKL. V gave up 0 bases and J gave up 6 bases; unmatched junction bases: 11. CDR3 sequence reads: CASSQDEVGQAGEQYF. CDR3 bases: TGCGCCAGCAGCCAAGATGAGGTCGGACAGGCGGGCGAGCAGTACTTC.

Many counts were recorded for this clonotype. The CDR3 region is CASNLAGGPTDTQYF. The CDR3 coding sequence is TGTGCCAGCAATCTAGCGGGAGGGCCGACAGATACGCAGTATTTT. The chain is built from TRBV12-3 or TRBV12-4 and TRBJ2-3; 12 bases align to TRBD2. The CDR3 totals 15 residues. J gave up 3 bases and V 7 bases, and 5 bases lay outside the gene matches.

The gene calls are TRBV6-2 or TRBV6-3 and TRBJ2-1; 7 bases match TRBD2. The J segment lost 8 bases and the V segment lost 0 bases, leaving 10 bases of the junction unmatched. The CDR3 contains 16 residues. Germline V gene sequence: CDR1 MNHEY, CDR2 SVGEGT. The CDR3 reads CASSYSTREGLDEQFF. The CDR3 coding sequence is TGTGCCAGCAGTTACTCGACGAGGGAGGGCCTCGATGAGCAGTTCTTC.

This clonotype has just a few counts. The V and J genes are TRBV7-9 and TRBJ2-7, with D perhaps matching TRBD2 (6 bases). CDR3 length: 15 amino acids. V dropped 5 bases and J dropped 1 base, with 15 bases sitting between them. The germline CDR1 and CDR2 sequences are SEHNR and FQNEAQ (reference sequence). The CDR3 DNA follows: TGTGCCAGCAGCGAAGGGATGGGGGGTTCCTACGAGCAGTACTTC. It codes for CASSEGMGGSYEQYF.

There are a few counts of this clonotype. The CDR3 sequence is CSANKREGPETQYF. CDR3 sequence (DNA): TGCAGTGCTAATAAACGGGAGGGCCCGGAGACCCAGTACTTC. The V call is TRBV20-1, the J call TRBJ2-5, with TRBD2 identical over 8 bases. With V trimmed by 4 bases and J by 5 bases, 9 bases remained unmatched. This CDR3 is 14 amino acids long. Germline V gives CDR1 DFQATT, CDR2 SNEGSKA (reference sequence).

The V gene is TRBV28, the J gene TRBJ1-5, with D perhaps TRBD1 (6 bases). This CDR3 has 15 amino acids. Germline-derived CDR1 and CDR2 are MDHEN and SYDVKM. The ends were cut back, 5 bases at V and 2 bases at J, with 13 bases in the middle. This chain's CDR3 is CASSLQGWRNQPQHF. The CDR3 DNA follows: TGTGCCAGCAGTCTTCAGGGGTGGCGCAATCAGCCCCAGCATTTT.